A selection of T cell receptor beta chains follows, all from one sample in a study of blood T cell repertoires in COVID-19. Measured with immunoSEQ multiplex PCR; TCRdb has only the in-frame clones, and not every one. The sample contains 200,000 to 250,000 clones, about 83% of which appear only once. The sample consisted of peripheral blood. These receptors were obtained from a woman aged 30 to 39 with COVID-19, enrolled during active disease. Each CDR3 is given with its conserved first and last residue. A D gene is named only where the DNA matches it firmly. Not every row has a clone size; where given, it reads once, few, many or a size class.

V	J	size	D	DNA	CDR3
TRBV6-5	TRBJ1-4	.	.	TGTGCCAGCAGTTACCAGGGGCTCAACGAAAAACTGTTTTTT	CASSYQGLNEKLFF
TRBV10-3	TRBJ1-3	.	.	TGTGCCATCAGCCCCGGTATCAAGAACACCATATATTTT	CAISPGIKNTIYF
TRBV7-3	TRBJ1-6	.	.	TGTGCCAGCAGCCCAGGGCCCTGGGATTCACCCCTCCACTTT	CASSPGPWDSPLHF
TRBV4-3	TRBJ2-1	.	TRBD2	TGCGCCAGCAGCCAAGCGGGGGGAGTGAATGAGCAGTTCTTC	CASSQAGGVNEQFF
TRBV5-6	TRBJ1-2	.	.	TGTGCCAGCAGCTCCTCCCGGCGGGGGGCTAACTATGGCTACACCTTC	CASSSSRRGANYGYTF
TRBV6-2/TRBV6-3	TRBJ1-3	.	TRBD1	TGTGCCAGCAGTTTCCACGGGACAGATGGAAACACCATATATTTT	CASSFHGTDGNTIYF
TRBV6-6	TRBJ2-1	.	.	TGTGCCAGCAGTTACAGCAACAATGAGCAGTTCTTC	CASSYSNNEQFF
TRBV4-3	TRBJ2-3	once	.	TGCGCCAGCAGCCAGGGGTCTAGCGGCACAGATACGCAGTATTTT	CASSQGSSGTDTQYF
TRBV3-1/TRBV3-2	TRBJ2-2	many	TRBD2	TGTGCCAGCAGCCAAGTCGGCGGGACTAGTGCTCCCGCGAACACCGGGGAGCTGTTTTTT	CASSQVGGTSAPANTGELFF
TRBV11-3	TRBJ1-1	few	TRBD1	TGTGCCAGCAGTCGGGGACAGGGGAACACTGAAGCTTTCTTT	CASSRGQGNTEAFF
TRBV6-2/TRBV6-3	TRBJ2-4	.	.	TGTGCCAGCAGCTCCCTTGAAGGGGGGGTGAACATTCAGTACTTC	CASSSLEGGVNIQYF
TRBV19	TRBJ2-7	.	TRBD2	TGTGCCAGTAGTTACGGGACTAGCACGTCCGAGCAGTACTTC	CASSYGTSTSEQYF
TRBV11-2	TRBJ2-7	.	TRBD1	TGTGCCAGCAGCTTAGCCCCGGACAGGGTCGAGCAGTACTTC	CASSLAPDRVEQYF
TRBV19	TRBJ1-2	.	.	TGTGCCAGTAGTATACAGGGTAGTGGTGGCTACACCTTC	CASSIQGSGGYTF
TRBV4-3	TRBJ2-1	.	.	TGCGCCAGCAGCCAACAAGCACGGGGACTTGGCCATGAGCAGTTCTTC	CASSQQARGLGHEQFF
TRBV12-3/TRBV12-4	TRBJ1-5	.	.	TGTGCCAGCACGGGGTTAAGCAATCAGCCCCAGCATTTT	CASTGLSNQPQHF
TRBV24-1	TRBJ1-6	.	TRBD1	TGTGCCACTCAACGGGACAGGGATTCACCCCTCCACTTT	CATQRDRDSPLHF
TRBV30	TRBJ1-1	.	.	TGTGCCTGGAAAGCAACCCTAACGAACACTGAAGCTTTCTTT	CAWKATLTNTEAFF
TRBV7-8	TRBJ1-6	.	.	TGTGCCAGCAGCTCCGCAGGGCCCCCTTATTCACCCCTCCACTTT	CASSSAGPPYSPLHF
TRBV4-3	TRBJ2-3	few	.	TGCGCCAGCAGCCAAGACGGTCCAGATACGCAGTATTTT	CASSQDGPDTQYF
TRBV10-1	TRBJ2-1	.	.	TGCGCCAGCAGGGAAAAGGACTCTTACAATGAGCAGTTCTTC	CASREKDSYNEQFF
TRBV6-2/TRBV6-3	TRBJ2-3	.	TRBD2	TGTGCCAGCAGCGCTAGCGGGGGCACAGATACGCAGTATTTT	CASSASGGTDTQYF
TRBV7-9	TRBJ2-5	.	TRBD2	TGTGCCAGCAGCGCCCCGGGACTAGCGCATCAAGAGACCCAGTACTTC	CASSAPGLAHQETQYF
TRBV15	TRBJ1-1	.	.	TGTGCCACCAGCAGAGACCAGTCTGAAGCTTTCTTT	CATSRDQSEAFF
TRBV6-5	TRBJ1-5	.	.	TGTGCCAGCAGCCGTTATAGCAATCAGCCCCAGCATTTT	CASSRYSNQPQHF
TRBV23-1	TRBJ2-6	once	.	TGCGCCAGCGCGGACAGTCTCGTCTCTGGGGCCAACGTCCTGACTTTC	CASADSLVSGANVLTF
TRBV5-1	TRBJ2-7	.	.	TGCGCCAGCACCCGTGACTCGGCTAACTACGAGCAGTACTTC	CASTRDSANYEQYF
TRBV6-4	TRBJ1-2	.	.	TGTGCCAGCAGCCGGTCTGGAGGGGACTACTATGGCTACACCTTC	CASSRSGGDYYGYTF
TRBV19	TRBJ2-4	.	.	TGTGCCAGTAGTACCGAGGGGACACTCAAAAACATTCAGTACTTC	CASSTEGTLKNIQYF
TRBV6-2/TRBV6-3	TRBJ1-2	.	.	TGTGCCAGCAGTTTCACGGACTATGGCTACACCTTC	CASSFTDYGYTF
TRBV7-9	TRBJ2-1	many	.	TGTGCCAGCAGCTTATCTCTAAATGAGCAGTTCTTC	CASSLSLNEQFF
TRBV28	TRBJ2-7	few	TRBD1	TGTGCCAGCAGGACATCCGGGACAGGGGGCCCCGAGCAGTACTTC	CASRTSGTGGPEQYF